This T cell receptor (beta chain) emerged from a study of cytomegalovirus exposure and HLA in healthy donors (dated by TCRdb to the late 2010s). Broadly, across the study: According to an earlier analysis of 587 of the donors, about 180 million T cells yielded roughly 110 million unique TCR beta sequences and around 300 Gb of sequence data. Alongside the repertoire data, information on donor age, sex, ethnicity and CMV serostatus was compiled. An early release that covered approximately 600 HLA-typed donors contained approximately 300 gigabases of sequencing data and 70 million to 100 million unique TCR sequences. HLA typing included class I and class II loci at four-digit resolution. The study profiled the T cell repertoires of hundreds of subjects by immunosequencing and related them to cytomegalovirus serostatus. The aim of the study was to test whether cataloging public T cell receptors could identify signatures of past pathogen exposure. Typing coverage differed by locus: A, B, C, DRB1 and DQB1 were typed in about 629-630 donors, DQA1 in 522, DPA1 in approximately 610, and DPB1 in approximately 450. In addition to the first cohort of several hundred subjects, a separate validation cohort of 130 or so different subjects was used. Among the roughly 370 genotyped donors, approximately 82% belonged to the genetic ancestry cluster associated with self-reported Caucasian donors. To predict cytomegalovirus infection status, the study combined high-throughput TCR immunosequencing, statistical association of individual TCRs with disease status, and machine learning. To decide whether each TCR beta V gene segment behaved as functional or pseudogenic, an earlier analysis of 587 of the donors relied on high-throughput TCR beta sequencing. To study patterns of TCR occurrence, a later analysis re-analyzed previously published TCR beta repertoires from around 670 donors and added high-resolution HLA genotyping. In a later genetic analysis, genome-wide SNP genotypes for about 65% of the roughly 670 donors were used, and that subset was treated as a discovery cohort. Rather than using new phenotypic data, the later analysis identified candidate immune exposures from TCR beta sequences and from how often those sequences occurred across donors. Roughly 5 DR-DQ haplotypes were handled as single units for association and clustering, since linkage in the cohort was strong. Among roughly 400 genotyped donors of the cohort, an average of around 250,000 unique TCR beta nucleotide sequences was sequenced per donor, of which 15% to 20% were non-productive. Every repertoire in the discovery cohort had been generated on one and the same sequencing platform. The paper as a whole reports these results and caveats: The authors suggested that the approach could potentially be generalized to other disease states and immunological phenotypes. Some 16 rarely observed V segments, including chromosome 9 orphons, were excluded from the earlier analysis of some 590 of the donors because counts were too low. In vitro tests confirmed that a few of the cytomegalovirus-associated TCR beta chains recognize cytomegalovirus antigens. A group of highly shared sequence variants was considered likely to be a technical artifact of the sequencing pipeline. Strong co-occurrence of HLA alleles, especially DR and DQ, made assigning TCR associations to individual alleles difficult. In this cohort, only TCR beta chains were sequenced, and detectable features were limited by the absence of alpha or paired-chain data. Across donors, most TCR sequences were observed very rarely, whereas some public TCRs were present in many individuals. A further reported finding was that TCR beta sequences accurately predicted the HLA-A and HLA-B alleles for most subjects in the first cohort. Some IMGT-functional V segments, including TRBV6-2 and TRBV6-3, could not be distinguished by the 87-base-pair reads and were therefore excluded. A later analysis found that most CMV-associated TCR beta chains appeared HLA-restricted, with HLA associations seemingly driven largely by CMV exposure. For the cohort, immune exposure information was limited to CMV serostatus. In a later genetic analysis, a missense DCLRE1C variant was associated with V-gene and J-gene trimming of TCR beta chains, and the association was replicated in an independent cohort. In an earlier analysis of 587 of the donors, most TCR beta V segments were observed in productive rearrangements about 87% or about 30% of the time, broadly matching IMGT annotations. According to a later analysis, parvovirus B19, influenza, CMV and Epstein-Barr virus appeared linked to several top co-occurrence clusters. A later genetic analysis reported fewer N-insertions in productive TCRs among donors in an Asian-associated ancestry cluster than the roughly 700-donor mean. Because HLA typing was missing for some donors at each locus, association tests included only the typed subset. Correlated functional status among segregating V segments might be attributable to linkage disequilibrium, but an unknown experimental factor could not be ruled out. Roughly uniform sequencing depth across donors was assumed in presence/absence analyses, although this assumption may not hold. A later analysis associated some 17,000 TCR beta sequences with specific HLA alleles at a false discovery rate of 0.05. In a later analysis, the rate of TCR association differed among HLA loci, with DRB1 alleles having the most associated TCRs and HLA-C alleles having the fewest. A total of some 180 TCR beta chains were listed by the study as associated with cytomegalovirus. In a later analysis, HLA-associated TCR beta chains were found to be more clonally expanded and to have lower generation probabilities than equally common non-associated chains. Cytomegalovirus status was reported to be diagnosed by the classifier with high specificity and sensitivity in both the original and validation cohorts.

Library preparation employed the immunoSEQ multiplex PCR assay. For the multiplex PCR, a mixture combining 60 forward primers for TCR Vbeta segments and 13 reverse primers for TCR Jbeta segments was used. Amplification of the CDR3 region of rearranged TCR beta genes was performed with a multiplex PCR assay on genomic DNA. Amplified TCR beta libraries were sequenced as 87-base-pair reads on the Illumina HiSeq System. As for the original processing: Across the roughly 640 repertoires, a later analysis counted roughly 84 million unique TCR beta chains, 9.5 million to 12 million of which were shared by at least two donors. Raw reads were error-corrected and collapsed into unique sequences with a nearest-neighbor algorithm that merged closely related sequences to remove PCR and sequencing errors. CDR3 sequences were aligned to IMGT reference sequences to assign V, D and J gene segments. Each retained sequence needed at least a six-nucleotide match to both a V gene segment and a J gene segment. A rearrangement was called productive if the CDR3 had no stop codons and remained in frame with V and J, and every other rearrangement was called non-productive. CDR3 was defined by IMGT convention, running from the second conserved V-encoded cysteine to the conserved J-encoded phenylalanine. The earlier analysis of about 610 of the donors excluded any sequence lacking an unambiguous match to a single V gene segment. In an earlier analysis of approximately 590 of the donors, V segments were called functional above 56.7% productive rearrangements and were called segregating when the between-donor standard deviation exceeded 5%. A statistical classification framework was built to diagnose cytomegalovirus status from the catalog of TCR beta chain sequences. In a later analysis, V and J genes were assigned by comparing TCR nucleotide sequences against IMGT/GENE-DB human TR gene sequences. Using the TCRdist pipeline, a later analysis assigned CDR3 sequences along with most-parsimonious VDJ recombination scenarios. In a later analysis, each TCR beta chain was defined by its CDR3 amino acid sequence together with its V-gene family, and reads lacking a unique V-gene family were excluded. In a later analysis, around 600 highly shared, low-generation-probability nucleotide sequences were removed to address suspected cross-contamination and a sequencing artifact. For each public chain, a later analysis derived a clonal expansion index from normalized ranks of inferred template counts within each repertoire. In a later analysis, generation probabilities were computed using a VDJ recombination model fitted to out-of-frame rearrangements, and the results were checked against IGoR. In a later analysis, TCR-TCR, TCR-HLA and TCR-CMV co-occurrence was scored with hypergeometric tests, and a repertoire-size bias correction was applied to TCR pairs. A later analysis estimated false discovery rates by permuting HLA or CMV assignments 20 times. A later analysis grouped co-occurring TCRs with DBSCAN, adding TCRdist sequence similarity when clustering within HLA-allele-positive subsets. Co-occurrence clustering excluded repertoires with fewer than 30,000 or more than 120,000 public chains, plus five with anomalous nucleotide sharing. TCRdb stores this immuneACCESS table with in-frame sequences only. Part of the clones is absent; in the studies checked, under half of the shortfall reflects unresolved V genes, and no reason is known for the rest. That table is the source of V, J and clone size, and D and trimming were worked out from the DNA. A total of some 200,000 clones appear in this sample, roughly a tenth of them only once. 1% to 1.5% of the sample rests with the top ten.

Details on this clone: Its recognized antigen is unknown. No much larger clonotype is one base removed from it; base qualities were not supplied.

CDR1 SSHAT and CDR2 FNYEAQ are derived from the germline V gene (reference sequence). Inclusive of the bounding cysteine and phenylalanine, the CDR3 is 19 residues long. Just the 57-base CDR3 DNA is kept, in frame starting at base 1. Relative to germline, V is missing 5 bases and J is missing 3 bases, with 21 bases of the junction outside any gene match. The cohort consisted of 600 to 750 healthy bone marrow donors. All cohort members were sampled while nominally healthy, although unrecorded immune exposures were likely present. The donor was CMV seropositive and belonged to the group of 250 to 300 seropositive cohort members. Each donor provided a peripheral blood sample, and peripheral blood mononuclear cells were used for TCR beta sequencing. The Qiagen DNeasy Blood Extraction Kit was used to extract genomic DNA from the blood cell samples.

The clonotype originates from a woman aged 30 to 39 in good health and CMV-seropositive. The chain employs TRBV7-7 and TRBJ2-7; TRBD1 agrees with 8 junctional bases. The source material was PBMCs. The bases read TGTGCCAGCAGCAGAAAGAGGGGGCGGTCGGACAGGGCCTTCTACGAGCAGTACTTC. It is translated as CASSRKRGRSDRAFYEQYF. Joined to the reference TRBV7-7 and TRBJ2-7 proteins, this CDR3 gives the full variable domain: GAGVSQSPRYKVTKRGQDVTLRCDPISSHATLYWYQQALGQGPEFLTYFNYEAQPDKSGLPSDRFSAERPEGSISTLTIQRTEQRDSAMYRCASSRKRGRSDRAFYEQYFGPGTRLTVT.